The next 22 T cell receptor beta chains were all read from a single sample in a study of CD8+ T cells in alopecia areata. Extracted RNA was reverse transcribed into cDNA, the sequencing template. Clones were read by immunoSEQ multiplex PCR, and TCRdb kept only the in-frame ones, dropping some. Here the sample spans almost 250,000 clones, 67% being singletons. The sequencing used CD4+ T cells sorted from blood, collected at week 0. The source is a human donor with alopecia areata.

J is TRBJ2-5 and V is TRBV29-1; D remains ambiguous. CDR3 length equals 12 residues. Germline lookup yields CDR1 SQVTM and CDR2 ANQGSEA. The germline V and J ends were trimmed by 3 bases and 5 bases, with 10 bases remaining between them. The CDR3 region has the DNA TGCAGCGTTGACGAGAGGTTGGAGACCCAGTACTTC. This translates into CSVDERLETQYF.

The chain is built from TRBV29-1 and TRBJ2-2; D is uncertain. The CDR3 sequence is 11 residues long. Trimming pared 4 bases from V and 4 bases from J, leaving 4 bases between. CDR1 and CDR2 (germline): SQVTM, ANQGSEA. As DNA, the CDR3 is TGCAGCGTTGGAAGCACCGGGGAGCTGTTTTTT. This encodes CSVGSTGELFF.

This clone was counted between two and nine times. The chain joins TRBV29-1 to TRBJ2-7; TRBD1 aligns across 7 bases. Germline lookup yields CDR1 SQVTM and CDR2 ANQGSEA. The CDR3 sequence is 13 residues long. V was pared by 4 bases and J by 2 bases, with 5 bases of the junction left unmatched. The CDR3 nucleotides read TGCAGCGTTGCAGGGGGTTCGGCCTACGAGCAGTACTTC. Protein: CSVAGGSAYEQYF.

The CDR3 here is CASSVGGDPSGNEQFF. The CDR3 DNA is TGTGCCAGCAGCGTCGGGGGGGACCCTTCAGGGAATGAGCAGTTCTTC. The chain combines TRBV9 with TRBJ2-1, with 8 positions matching TRBD2. Looked up from germline, CDR1 is SGDLS and CDR2 is YYNGEE. CDR3 size: 16 residues. V lost 2 bases to trimming and J lost 7 bases; unmatched junction nucleotides: 11. Full variable domain (remainder filled in from reference TRBV9 and TRBJ2-1): DSGVTQTPKHLITATGQRVTLRCSPRSGDLSVYWYQQSLDQGLQFLIQYYNGEERAKGNILERFSAQQFPDLHSELNLSSLELGDSALYFCASSVGGDPSGNEQFFGPGTRLTVL.

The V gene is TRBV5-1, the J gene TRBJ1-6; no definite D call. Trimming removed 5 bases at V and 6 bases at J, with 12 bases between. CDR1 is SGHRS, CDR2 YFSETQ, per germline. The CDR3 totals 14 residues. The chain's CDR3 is CASSEAQSNSPLHF. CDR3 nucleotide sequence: TGCGCCAGCAGTGAGGCACAGTCTAATTCACCCCTCCACTTT.

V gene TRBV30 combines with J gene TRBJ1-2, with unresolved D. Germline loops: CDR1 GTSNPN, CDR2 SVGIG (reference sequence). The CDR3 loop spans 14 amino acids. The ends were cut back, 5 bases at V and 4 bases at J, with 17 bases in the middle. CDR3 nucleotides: TGTGCCTGGCGCCTTGGCCCTCCCCGCTATGGCTACACCTTC. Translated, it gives CAWRLGPPRYGYTF. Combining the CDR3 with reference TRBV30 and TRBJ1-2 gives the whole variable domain SQTIHQWPATLVQPVGSPLSLECTVEGTSNPNLYWYRQAAGRGLQLLFYSVGIGQISSEVPQNLSASRPQDRQFILSSKKLLLSDSGFYLCAWRLGPPRYGYTFGSGTRLTVV.

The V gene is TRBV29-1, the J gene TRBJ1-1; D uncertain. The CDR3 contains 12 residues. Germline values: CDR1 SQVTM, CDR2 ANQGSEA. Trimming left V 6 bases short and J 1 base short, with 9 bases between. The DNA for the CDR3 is TGCAGCGTGAAGACGGGGAACACTGAAGCTTTCTTT. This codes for CSVKTGNTEAFF.

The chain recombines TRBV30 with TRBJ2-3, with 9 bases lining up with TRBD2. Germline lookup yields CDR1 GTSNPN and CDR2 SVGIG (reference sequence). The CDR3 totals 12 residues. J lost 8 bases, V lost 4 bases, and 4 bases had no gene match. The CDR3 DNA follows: TGTGCCTGGAAGCTAGCGGGACTTACGCAGTATTTT. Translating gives CAWKLAGLTQYF.

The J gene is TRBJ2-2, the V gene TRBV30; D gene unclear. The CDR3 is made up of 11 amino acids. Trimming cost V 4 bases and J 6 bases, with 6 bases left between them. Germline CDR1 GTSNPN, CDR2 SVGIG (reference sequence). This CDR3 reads CAWTMSGELFF. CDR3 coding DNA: TGTGCCTGGACCATGTCCGGGGAGCTGTTTTTT.

In nucleotides, the CDR3 is TGTGCCAGCAGCCTTAACAGGGCTGGGAATTCACCCCTCCACTTT. Its translation: CASSLNRAGNSPLHF. This chain links TRBV27 with TRBJ1-6, with D tentatively TRBD1 (6 bases). The CDR3 is made up of 15 amino acids. V lost 6 bases to trimming and J lost 7 bases, with 16 bases between them. CDR1 and CDR2 from the germline V gene are MNHEY and SMNVEV (reference sequence).

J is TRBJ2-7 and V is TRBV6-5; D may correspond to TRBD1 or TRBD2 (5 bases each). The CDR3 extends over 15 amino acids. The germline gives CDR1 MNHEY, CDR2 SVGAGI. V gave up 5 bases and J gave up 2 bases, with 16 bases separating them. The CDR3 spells CASSRPGPKTYEQYF. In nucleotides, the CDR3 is TGTGCCAGCAGTCGCCCGGGACCTAAAACCTACGAGCAGTACTTC.

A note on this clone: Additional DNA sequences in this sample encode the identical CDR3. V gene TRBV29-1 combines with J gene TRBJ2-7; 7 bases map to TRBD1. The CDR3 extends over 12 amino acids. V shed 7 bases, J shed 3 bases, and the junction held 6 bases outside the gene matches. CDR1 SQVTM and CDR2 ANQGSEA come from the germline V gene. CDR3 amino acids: CSARQGVYEQYF. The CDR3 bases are TGCAGCGCTAGACAGGGCGTCTACGAGCAGTACTTC.

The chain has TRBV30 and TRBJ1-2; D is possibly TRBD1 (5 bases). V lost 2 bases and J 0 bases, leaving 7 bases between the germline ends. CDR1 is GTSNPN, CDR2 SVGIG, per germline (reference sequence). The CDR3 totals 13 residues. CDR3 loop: CAWSRTSNYGYTF. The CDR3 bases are TGTGCCTGGAGTAGGACATCTAACTATGGCTACACCTTC.

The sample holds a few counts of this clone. In DNA, the CDR3 is TGTGCCTGTCACAGCCACAGGGAAGAGCAGTTCTTC. This codes for CACHSHREEQFF. The chain joins TRBV30 to TRBJ2-1; tentatively, D is TRBD1 (6 bases). Between the trimmed V and J ends, which lost 6 bases and 10 bases, there was a span of 16 bases. CDR1 is GTSNPN and CDR2 is SVGIG in the germline V gene (reference sequence). The CDR3 spans 12 residues. Complete variable domain (other parts from reference TRBV30 and TRBJ2-1): SQTIHQWPATLVQPVGSPLSLECTVEGTSNPNLYWYRQAAGRGLQLLFYSVGIGQISSEVPQNLSASRPQDRQFILSSKKLLLSDSGFYLCACHSHREEQFFGPGTRLTVL.

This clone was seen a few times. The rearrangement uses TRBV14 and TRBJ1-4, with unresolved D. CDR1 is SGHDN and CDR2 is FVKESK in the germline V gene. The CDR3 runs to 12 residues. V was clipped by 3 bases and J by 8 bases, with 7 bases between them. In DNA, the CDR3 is TGTGCCAGCAGCCAGGAGGGAGAAAAACTGTTTTTT. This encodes CASSQEGEKLFF. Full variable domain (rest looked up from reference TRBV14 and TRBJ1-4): EAGVTQFPSHSVIEKGQTVTLRCDPISGHDNLYWYRRVMGKEIKFLLHFVKESKQDESGMPNNRFLAERTGGTYSTLKVQPAELEDSGVYFCASSQEGEKLFFGSGTQLSVL.

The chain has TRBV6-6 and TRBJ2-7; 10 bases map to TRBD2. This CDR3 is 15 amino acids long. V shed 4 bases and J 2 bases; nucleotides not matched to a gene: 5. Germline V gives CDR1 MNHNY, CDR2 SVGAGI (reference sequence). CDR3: CASSLTAGGAYEQYF. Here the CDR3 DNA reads TGTGCCAGCAGTTTAACAGCGGGGGGGGCCTACGAGCAGTACTTC.

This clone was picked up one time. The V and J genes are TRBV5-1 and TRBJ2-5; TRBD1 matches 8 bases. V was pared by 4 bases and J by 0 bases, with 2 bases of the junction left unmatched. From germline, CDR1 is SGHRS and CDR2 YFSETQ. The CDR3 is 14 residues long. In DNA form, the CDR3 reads TGCGCCAGCAGCCTGGGACAGGACCAAGAGACCCAGTACTTC. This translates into CASSLGQDQETQYF.

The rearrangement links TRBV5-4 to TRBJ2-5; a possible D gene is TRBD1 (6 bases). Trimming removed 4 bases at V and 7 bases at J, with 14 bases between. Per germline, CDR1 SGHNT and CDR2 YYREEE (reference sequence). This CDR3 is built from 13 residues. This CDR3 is CASSPDRVGTQYF. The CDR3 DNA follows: TGTGCCAGCAGCCCGGACAGAGTTGGGACCCAGTACTTC. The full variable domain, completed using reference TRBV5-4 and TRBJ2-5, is ETGVTQSPTHLIKTRGQQVTLRCSSQSGHNTVSWYQQALGQGPQFIFQYYREEENGRGNFPPRFSGLQFPNYSSELNVNALELDDSALYLCASSPDRVGTQYFGPGTRLLVL.

CDR3 DNA: TGTGCCACCAGCTGGGGTGGCGCCTATGGCTACACCTTC. Protein product: CATSWGGAYGYTF. The chain employs TRBV15 and TRBJ1-2; D gene ambiguous. With 5 bases removed from V and 4 bases from J, the gap between germline ends came to 11 bases. There are 13 residues in the CDR3. CDR1 and CDR2 (germline): LNHNV, YYDKDF (reference sequence).

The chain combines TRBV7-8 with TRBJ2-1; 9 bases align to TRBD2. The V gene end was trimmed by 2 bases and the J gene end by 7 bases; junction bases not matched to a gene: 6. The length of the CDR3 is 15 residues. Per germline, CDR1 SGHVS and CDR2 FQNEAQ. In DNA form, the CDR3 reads TGTGCCAGCAGCTTAAGGGCGGGGGGGCCGAATGAGCAGTTCTTC. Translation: CASSLRAGGPNEQFF.

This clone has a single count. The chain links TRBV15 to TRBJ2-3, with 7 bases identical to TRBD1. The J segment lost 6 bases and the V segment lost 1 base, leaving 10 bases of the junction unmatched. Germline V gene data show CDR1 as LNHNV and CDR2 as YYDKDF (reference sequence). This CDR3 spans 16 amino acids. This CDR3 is CATSRVPTGQGDTQYF. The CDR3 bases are TGTGCCACCAGCAGAGTCCCGACAGGGCAAGGGGATACGCAGTATTTT.

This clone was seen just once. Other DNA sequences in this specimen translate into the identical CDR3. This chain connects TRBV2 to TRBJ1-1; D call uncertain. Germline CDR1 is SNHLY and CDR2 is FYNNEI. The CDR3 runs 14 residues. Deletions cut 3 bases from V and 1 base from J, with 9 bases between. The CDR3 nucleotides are TGTGCCAGCAGTGATAGGGTGGGGAACACTGAAGCTTTCTTT. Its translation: CASSDRVGNTEAFF.